These 8 T cell receptor beta chains originate from one sample sequenced in a study of shared clonotypes between healthy human individuals. TCRdb's table, derived via immunoSEQ multiplex PCR, lists solely in-frame clones and lacks some. Of roughly 2,300,000 clones listed, around 93% are singletons. The sample was naive CD4+ T cells from PBMCs. Subset of the sample: CD45RA+ positively selected. Receptors originate from a man aged 18 to 30 in good health. Some clones in this sample may be carry-over from other donors' samples.

The chain has TRBV10-3 and TRBJ2-3; TRBD2 aligns across 16 bases. Germline trimming cut 0 bases from V and 5 bases from J; bases unmatched to any gene: 14. CDR1 ENHRY and CDR2 SYGVKD come from the germline V gene. The CDR3 loop spans 21 amino acids. Here the CDR3 reads CAISESTRGLAGGPPGDTQYF. CDR3 sequence (DNA): TGTGCCATCAGTGAGTCGACTCGGGGACTAGCGGGAGGGCCCCCCGGAGATACGCAGTATTTT.

In this sample, this clone turned up once. The chain employs TRBV18 and TRBJ1-3; 8 nucleotides match TRBD1. V shed 3 bases and J 1 base; nucleotides not matched to a gene: 8. The germline V gene encodes CDR1 KGHSH and CDR2 LQKENI. CDR3 length: 17 residues. CDR3 DNA: TGTGCCAGCTCACCGGACAGGGCCCGCCTTTCTGGAAACACCATATATTTT. This translates into CASSPDRARLSGNTIYF.

V gene TRBV2 combines with J gene TRBJ2-7; D is undetermined. Germline CDR1 reads SNHLY; CDR2 reads FYNNEI. V was cut by 8 bases and J by 1 base, with 15 bases left in between. CDR3 size: 14 residues. CDR3 DNA sequence: TGTGCCAGCGCCCCCTCTTTGGGGTCCTACGAGCAGTACTTC. Its protein product is CASAPSLGSYEQYF.

This chain connects TRBV6-1 to TRBJ2-5; 7 bases agree with TRBD2. The CDR3 is made up of 13 amino acids. Germline lookup yields CDR1 MNHNS and CDR2 SASEGT. CDR3 in DNA: TGTGCGACGCAAGGTGGCGGGAGTGAGACCCAGTACTTC. Translation: CATQGGGSETQYF.

This clone has just one count. The genes are TRBV9 and TRBJ2-3, with D hard to call. Trimming removed 3 bases from V and 4 bases from J, with 15 bases in between. Germline V gives CDR1 SGDLS, CDR2 YYNGEE. This CDR3 contains 15 residues. The CDR3 protein is CASSARVYPADTQYF. The CDR3 region has the DNA TGTGCCAGCAGCGCCCGGGTCTACCCTGCAGATACGCAGTATTTT.

CDR3 DNA sequence: TGTGCCAGCAGCTTTTCCGCTGGGGAGCTGTTTTTT. Protein: CASSFSAGELFF. The chain has TRBV7-2 and TRBJ2-2; D uncertain. V was clipped by 3 bases and J by 8 bases, with 7 bases between them. This CDR3 region has 12 residues. From germline, CDR1 is SGHTA and CDR2 FQGNSA.

This rearrangement joins TRBV5-4 to TRBJ2-1; 11 bases map to TRBD2. From germline, CDR1 is SGHNT and CDR2 YYREEE (reference sequence). The CDR3 is made up of 16 amino acids. Losses at the gene ends were 5 bases for V and 2 bases for J; bases not matched to a gene: 6. CDR3 amino acids: CASRSLAGGAYNEQFF. The DNA of the CDR3 is TGTGCCAGCAGGTCGCTAGCGGGGGGCGCCTACAATGAGCAGTTCTTC.

The CDR3 DNA reads as TGCAGCGTTGAGCGAAACGGGAGGGGGTCCTACAATGAGCAGTTCTTC. Its protein is CSVERNGRGSYNEQFF. The chain uses TRBV29-1 and TRBJ2-1, with 8 bases aligning to TRBD2. Germline-derived CDR1 and CDR2 are SQVTM and ANQGSEA. V shed 3 bases and J 1 base; nucleotides not matched to a gene: 8. The CDR3 is 16 amino acids.